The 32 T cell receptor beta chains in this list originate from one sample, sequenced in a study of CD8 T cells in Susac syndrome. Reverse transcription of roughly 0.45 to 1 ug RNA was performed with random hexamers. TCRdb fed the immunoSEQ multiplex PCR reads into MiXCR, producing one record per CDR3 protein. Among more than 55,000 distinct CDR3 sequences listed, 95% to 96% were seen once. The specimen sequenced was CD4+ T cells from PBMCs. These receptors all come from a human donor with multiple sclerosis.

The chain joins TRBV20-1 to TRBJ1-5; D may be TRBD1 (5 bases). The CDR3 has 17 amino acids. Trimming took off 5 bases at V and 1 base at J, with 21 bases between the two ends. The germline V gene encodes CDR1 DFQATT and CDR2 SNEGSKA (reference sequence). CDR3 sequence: CSARSGRTKESNQPQHF. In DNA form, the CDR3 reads TGCAGTGCTCGATCGGGACGTACCAAGGAGAGCAATCAGCCCCAGCATTTT.

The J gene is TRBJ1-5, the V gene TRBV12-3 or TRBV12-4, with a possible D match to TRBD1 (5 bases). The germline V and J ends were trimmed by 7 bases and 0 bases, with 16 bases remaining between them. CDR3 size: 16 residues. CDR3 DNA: TGTGCCAGCAAAGACGGGACGGCTTATAGCAATCAGCCCCAGCATTTT. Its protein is CASKDGTAYSNQPQHF.

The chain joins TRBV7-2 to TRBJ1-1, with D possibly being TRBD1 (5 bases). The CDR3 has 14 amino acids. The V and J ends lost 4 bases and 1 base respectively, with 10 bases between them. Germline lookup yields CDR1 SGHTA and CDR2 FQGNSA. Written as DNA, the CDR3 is TGTGCCAGCAGCTCCACAGGTCAGAACACTGAAGCTTTCTTT. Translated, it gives CASSSTGQNTEAFF.

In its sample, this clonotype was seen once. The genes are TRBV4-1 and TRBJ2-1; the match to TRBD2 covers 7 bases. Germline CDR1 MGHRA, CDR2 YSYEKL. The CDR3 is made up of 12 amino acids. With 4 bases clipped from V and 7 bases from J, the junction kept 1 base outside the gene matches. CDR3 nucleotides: TGCGCCAGCAGCCCGGGGGGAAATGAGCAGTTCTTC. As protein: CASSPGGNEQFF.

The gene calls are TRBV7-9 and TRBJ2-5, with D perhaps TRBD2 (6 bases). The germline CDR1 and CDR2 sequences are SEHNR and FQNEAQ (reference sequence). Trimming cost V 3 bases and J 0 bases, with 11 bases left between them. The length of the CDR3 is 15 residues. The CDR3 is CASSFRDWYQETQYF. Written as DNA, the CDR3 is TGTGCCAGCAGCTTCAGGGACTGGTACCAAGAGACCCAGTACTTC.

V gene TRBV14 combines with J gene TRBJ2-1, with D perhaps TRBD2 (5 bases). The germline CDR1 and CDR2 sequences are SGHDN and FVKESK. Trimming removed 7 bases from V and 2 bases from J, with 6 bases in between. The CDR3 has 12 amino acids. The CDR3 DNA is TGTGCCAGCACCGGGGCCTACAATGAGCAGTTCTTC. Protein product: CASTGAYNEQFF.

CDR3 coding DNA: TGTGCCAGCAGCTCCTATGCGGGGACTTCACCCCTCCACTTT. Translation gives CASSSYAGTSPLHF. This chain connects TRBV11-2 to TRBJ1-6, with a weak D call TRBD1 (5 bases). The CDR3 extends over 14 amino acids. Trimming pared 4 bases from V and 9 bases from J, leaving 13 bases between. CDR1 SGHAT and CDR2 FQNNGV come from the germline V gene.

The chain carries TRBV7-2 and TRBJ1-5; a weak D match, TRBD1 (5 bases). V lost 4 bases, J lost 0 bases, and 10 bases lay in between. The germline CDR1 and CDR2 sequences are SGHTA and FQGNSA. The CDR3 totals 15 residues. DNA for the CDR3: TGTGCCAGCAGCTCGACAGTTAATAGCAATCAGCCCCAGCATTTT. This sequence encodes CASSSTVNSNQPQHF.

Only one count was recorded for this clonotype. The CDR3 coding sequence is TGTGCCAGCAGCCAACAGGGGGCTGGAAACACCATATATTTT. This gives the protein CASSQQGAGNTIYF. V gene TRBV3-1 combines with J gene TRBJ1-3, with TRBD1 identical over 7 bases. Per the germline V gene, CDR1 is LGHDT and CDR2 is YNNKEL (reference sequence). V shed 2 bases, J shed 2 bases, and the junction held 0 bases outside the gene matches. This CDR3 has 14 amino acids.

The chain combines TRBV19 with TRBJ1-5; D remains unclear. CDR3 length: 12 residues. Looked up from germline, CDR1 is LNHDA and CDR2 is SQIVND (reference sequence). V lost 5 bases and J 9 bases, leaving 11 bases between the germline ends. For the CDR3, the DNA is TGTGCCAGTAGTCCCCAACTACTGCCCCAGCATTTT. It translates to CASSPQLLPQHF. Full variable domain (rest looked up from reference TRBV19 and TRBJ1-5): DGGITQSPKYLFRKEGQNVTLSCEQNLNHDAMYWYRQDPGQGLRLIYYSQIVNDFQKGDIAEGYSVSREKKESFPLTVTSAQKNPTAFYLCASSPQLLPQHFGDGTRLSIL.

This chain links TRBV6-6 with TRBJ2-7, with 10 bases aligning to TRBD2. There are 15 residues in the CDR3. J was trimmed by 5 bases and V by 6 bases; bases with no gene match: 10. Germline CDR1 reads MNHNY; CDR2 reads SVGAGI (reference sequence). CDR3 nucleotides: TGTGCCAGCAGACCCAGCGGGGGGGCCTTCCACGAGCAGTACTTC. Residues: CASRPSGGAFHEQYF.

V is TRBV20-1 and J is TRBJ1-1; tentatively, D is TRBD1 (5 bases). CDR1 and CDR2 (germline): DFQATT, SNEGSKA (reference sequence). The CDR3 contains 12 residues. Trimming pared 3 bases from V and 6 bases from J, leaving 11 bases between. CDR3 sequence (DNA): TGCAGTGCTAGGCAGGGAGGGGCTGAAGCTTTCTTT. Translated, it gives CSARQGGAEAFF.

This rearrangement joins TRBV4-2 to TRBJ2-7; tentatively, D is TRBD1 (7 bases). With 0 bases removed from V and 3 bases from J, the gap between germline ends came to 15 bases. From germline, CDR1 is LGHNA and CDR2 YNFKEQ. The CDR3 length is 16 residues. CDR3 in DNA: TGTGCCAGCAGCCAAGATAAGCCAGGGGGGATCTACGAGCAGTACTTC. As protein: CASSQDKPGGIYEQYF.

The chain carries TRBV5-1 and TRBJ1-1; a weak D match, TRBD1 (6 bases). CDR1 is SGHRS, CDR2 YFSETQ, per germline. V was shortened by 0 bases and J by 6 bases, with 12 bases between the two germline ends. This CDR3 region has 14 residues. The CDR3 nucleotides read TGCGCCAGCAGCTTGGAAGGGGGGGCGGCTGAAGCTTTCTTT. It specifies CASSLEGGAAEAFF.

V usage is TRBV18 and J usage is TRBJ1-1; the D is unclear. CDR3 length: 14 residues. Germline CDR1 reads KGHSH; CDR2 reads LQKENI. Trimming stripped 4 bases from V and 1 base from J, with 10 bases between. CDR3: CASSRQRANTEAFF. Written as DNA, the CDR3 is TGTGCCAGCTCACGACAAAGGGCGAACACTGAAGCTTTCTTT.

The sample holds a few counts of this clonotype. The CDR3 nucleotides are TGTGCCAGCAGCCCTGGACAGGGCAATGAAAAACTGTTTTTT. Its protein product is CASSPGQGNEKLFF. The V gene is TRBV7-9, the J gene TRBJ1-4; TRBD1 matches 8 bases. After removal of 5 bases from V and 5 bases from J, the junction contained 4 bases not matched to a gene. There are 14 residues in the CDR3. The germline V gene has CDR1 SEHNR and CDR2 FQNEAQ (reference sequence).

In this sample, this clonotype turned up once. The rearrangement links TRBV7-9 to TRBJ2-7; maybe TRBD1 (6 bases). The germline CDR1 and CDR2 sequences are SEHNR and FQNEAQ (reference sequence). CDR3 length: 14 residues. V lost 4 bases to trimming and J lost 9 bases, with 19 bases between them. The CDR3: CASSSWTQGPRQYF. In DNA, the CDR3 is TGTGCCAGCAGCTCCTGGACGCAGGGGCCTCGGCAGTACTTC.

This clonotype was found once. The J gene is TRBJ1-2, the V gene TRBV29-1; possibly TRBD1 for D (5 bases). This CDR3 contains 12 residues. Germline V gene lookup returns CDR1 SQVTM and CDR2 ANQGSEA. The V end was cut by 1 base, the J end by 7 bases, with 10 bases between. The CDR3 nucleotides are TGCAGCGTTGAAGGGGGCGCAGGTGGCTACACCTTC. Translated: CSVEGGAGGYTF.

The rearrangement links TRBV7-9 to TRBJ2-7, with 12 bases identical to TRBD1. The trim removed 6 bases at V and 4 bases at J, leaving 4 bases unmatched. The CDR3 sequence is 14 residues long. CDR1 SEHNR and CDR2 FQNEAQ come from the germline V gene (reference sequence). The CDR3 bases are TGTGCCAGCAGAAAGGGACAGGGGGCTTACGAGCAGTACTTC. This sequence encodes CASRKGQGAYEQYF.

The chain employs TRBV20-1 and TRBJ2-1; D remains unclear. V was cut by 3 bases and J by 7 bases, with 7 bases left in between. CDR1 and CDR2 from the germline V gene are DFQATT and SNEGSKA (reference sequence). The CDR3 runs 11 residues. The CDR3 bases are TGCAGTGCTAGTCGACGTAATGAGCAGTTCTTC. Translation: CSASRRNEQFF.

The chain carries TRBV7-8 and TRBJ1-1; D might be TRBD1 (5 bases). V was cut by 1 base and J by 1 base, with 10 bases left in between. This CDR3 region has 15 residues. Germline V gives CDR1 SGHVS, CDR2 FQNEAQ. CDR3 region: CASSLVGTENTEAFF. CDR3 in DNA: TGTGCCAGCAGCTTAGTCGGGACCGAGAACACTGAAGCTTTCTTT. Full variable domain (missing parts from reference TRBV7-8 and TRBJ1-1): GAGVSQSPRYKVAKRGQDVALRCDPISGHVSLFWYQQALGQGPEFLTYFQNEAQLDKSGLPSDRFFAERPEGSVSTLKIQRTQQEDSAVYLCASSLVGTENTEAFFGQGTRLTVV.

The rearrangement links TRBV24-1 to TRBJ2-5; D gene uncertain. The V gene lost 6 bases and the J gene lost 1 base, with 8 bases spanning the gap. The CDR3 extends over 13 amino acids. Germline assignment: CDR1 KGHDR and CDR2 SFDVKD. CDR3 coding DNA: TGTGCCACCAGTACGCGGCCCCAAGAGACCCAGTACTTC. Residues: CATSTRPQETQYF.

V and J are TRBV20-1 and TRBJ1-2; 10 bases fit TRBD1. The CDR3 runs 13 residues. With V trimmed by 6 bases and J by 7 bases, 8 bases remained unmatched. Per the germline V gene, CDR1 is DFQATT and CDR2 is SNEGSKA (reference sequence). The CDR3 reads CSARTDRGLGYTF. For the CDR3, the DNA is TGCAGTGCCCGAACCGACAGGGGGCTTGGCTACACCTTC.

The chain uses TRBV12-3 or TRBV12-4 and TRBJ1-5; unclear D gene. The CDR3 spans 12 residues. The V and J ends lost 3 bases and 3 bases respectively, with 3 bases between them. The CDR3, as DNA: TGTGCCAGCAGTTTGACCAATCAGCCCCAGCATTTT. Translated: CASSLTNQPQHF.

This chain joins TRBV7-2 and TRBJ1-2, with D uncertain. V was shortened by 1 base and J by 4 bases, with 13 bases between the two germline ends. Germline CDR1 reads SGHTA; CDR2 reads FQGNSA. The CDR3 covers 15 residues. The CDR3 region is CASSLGNWGAYGYTF. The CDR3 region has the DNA TGTGCCAGCAGCTTAGGAAATTGGGGAGCCTATGGCTACACCTTC. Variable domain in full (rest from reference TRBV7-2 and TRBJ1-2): GAGVSQSPSNKVTEKGKDVELRCDPISGHTALYWYRQSLGQGLEFLIYFQGNSAPDKSGLPSDRFSAERTGGSVSTLTIQRTQQEDSAVYLCASSLGNWGAYGYTFGSGTRLTVV.

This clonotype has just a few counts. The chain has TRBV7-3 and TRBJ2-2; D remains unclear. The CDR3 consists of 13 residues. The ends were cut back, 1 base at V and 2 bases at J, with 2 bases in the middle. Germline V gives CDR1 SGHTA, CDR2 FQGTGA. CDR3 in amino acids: CASSLSNTGELFF. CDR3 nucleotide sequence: TGTGCCAGCAGCTTAAGTAACACCGGGGAGCTGTTTTTT.

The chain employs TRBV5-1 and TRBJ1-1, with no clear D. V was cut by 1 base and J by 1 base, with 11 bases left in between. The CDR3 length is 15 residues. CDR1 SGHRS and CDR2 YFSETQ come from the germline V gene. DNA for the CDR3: TGCGCCAGCAGCTTGTCGCGGGCAGAGAACACTGAAGCTTTCTTT. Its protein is CASSLSRAENTEAFF.

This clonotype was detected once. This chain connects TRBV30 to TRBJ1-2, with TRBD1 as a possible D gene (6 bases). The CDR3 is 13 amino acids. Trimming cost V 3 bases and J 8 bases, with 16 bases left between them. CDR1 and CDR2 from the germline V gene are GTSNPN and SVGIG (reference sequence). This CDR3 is CAWSAGQSRGYTF. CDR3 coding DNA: TGTGCCTGGAGCGCGGGACAATCGCGCGGCTACACCTTC.

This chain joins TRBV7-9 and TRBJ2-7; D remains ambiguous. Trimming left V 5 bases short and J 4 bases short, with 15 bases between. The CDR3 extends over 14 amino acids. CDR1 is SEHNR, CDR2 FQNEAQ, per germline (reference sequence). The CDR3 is CASSRSVGPYEQYF. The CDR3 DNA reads TGTGCCAGCAGCCGATCCGTTGGACCTTACGAGCAGTACTTC.

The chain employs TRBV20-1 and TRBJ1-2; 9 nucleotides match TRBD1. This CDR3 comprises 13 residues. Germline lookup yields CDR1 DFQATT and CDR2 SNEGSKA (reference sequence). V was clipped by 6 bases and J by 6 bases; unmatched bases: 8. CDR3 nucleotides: TGCAGTGCCGTACAGGGGACAGGGAATGGCTACACCTTC. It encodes CSAVQGTGNGYTF.

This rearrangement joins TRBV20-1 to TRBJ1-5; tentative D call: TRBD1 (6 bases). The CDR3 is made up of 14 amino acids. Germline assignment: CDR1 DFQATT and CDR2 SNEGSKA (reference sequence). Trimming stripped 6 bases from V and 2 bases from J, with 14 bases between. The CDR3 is CSARGGVGNQPQHF. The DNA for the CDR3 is TGCAGTGCCCGAGGGGGTGTAGGCAATCAGCCCCAGCATTTT.

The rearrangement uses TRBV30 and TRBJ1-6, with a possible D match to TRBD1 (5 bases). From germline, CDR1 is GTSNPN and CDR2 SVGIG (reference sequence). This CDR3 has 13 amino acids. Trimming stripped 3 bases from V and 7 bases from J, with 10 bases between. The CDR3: CAWRGETNSPLHF. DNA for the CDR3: TGTGCCTGGAGGGGGGAGACCAATTCACCCCTCCACTTT. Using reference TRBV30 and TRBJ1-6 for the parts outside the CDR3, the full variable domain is SQTIHQWPATLVQPVGSPLSLECTVEGTSNPNLYWYRQAAGRGLQLLFYSVGIGQISSEVPQNLSASRPQDRQFILSSKKLLLSDSGFYLCAWRGETNSPLHFGNGTRLTVT.